This T cell receptor (beta chain) is drawn from a study of T cell responses to AZD1222 COVID-19 vaccine. The CDR3 is 13 amino acids. Germline CDR1 MNHNS, CDR2 SASEGT. Deletions cut 1 base from V and 3 bases from J, with 6 bases between. Doses given second, at about 4 or about 12 weeks, were pooled. TCRdb keeps only in-frame clones here, not all; method: immunoSEQ multiplex PCR. The sample has tens of thousands of clones, roughly 92% seen once; the top ten hold 3.1%. This TCR was recovered from an adult who received the AZD1222 COVID-19 vaccine. V is TRBV6-1 and J is TRBJ1-2, with a weak D call TRBD1 (5 bases). The sample was peripheral blood, taken 28 days after the second AZD1222 dose. The CDR3 loop reads CASSEGRDYGYTF. The CDR3 DNA sequence: TGTGCCAGCAGTGAAGGCAGGGACTATGGCTACACCTTC.